These 27 T cell receptor beta chains came from one sample sequenced in a study of tumor-infiltrating lymphocytes in primary liver carcinoma. TCR beta cDNA was made from approximately 540 ng total RNA with a constant-region primer. Three nested multiplex PCR rounds of slightly modified ARM-PCR generated TCR beta libraries. With TRBV1-TRBV30 forward primers and a C-beta reverse primer, the first two PCR rounds were run for 10 cycles each. TCRdb recomputed calls from the multiplex PCR reads with MiXCR, one row per CDR3 protein. The data hold tens of thousands of distinct CDR3 sequences, with more than 60% observed a single time. The study co-extracted DNA and RNA from approximately 20-30 mg of unsorted bulk tissue. Sequencing used tumor-adjacent normal liver tissue. These TCRs come from a woman younger than 45 with primary liver carcinoma and hepatitis B virus infection.

Regarding this clonotype: One junction end does not reproduce the germline sequence, and a read error may be involved. The chain joins TRBV29-1 to TRBJ2-2, with D possibly TRBD2 on 5 matching bases. Looked up from germline, CDR1 is SQVTM and CDR2 is ANQGSEA. The CDR3 is made up of 13 amino acids. This CDR3 reads CSGTNLGTGELFF. The CDR3 DNA follows: TGCAGCGGTACCAACCTTGGTACCGGGGAGCTATTTTTT.

Concerning this clonotype itself: At one end, the junction sequence differs from germline, possibly due to a read error. This chain links TRBV28 with TRBJ2-4; the D gene is possibly TRBD2 (6 bases). The CDR3 runs to 17 residues. Germline assignment: CDR1 MDHEN and CDR2 SYDVKM. CDR3 residues: CASGPLKGGVAKNIQYF. For the CDR3, the DNA is TGCGCCAGCGGACCTTTGAAGGGAGGAGTTGCCAAAAACATTCAGTACTTC.

The chain has TRBV10-3 and TRBJ2-1; D is perhaps TRBD2 (5 bases). This CDR3 spans 14 amino acids. Germline V gene lookup returns CDR1 ENHRY and CDR2 SYGVKD. V lost 5 bases and J lost 12, with 20 bases in between. The CDR3 protein is CAISPTATRGGQFF. As DNA, the CDR3 is TGTGCCATCAGTCCCACGGCGACTCGGGGTGGGCAGTTCTTC.

Regarding this clonotype: One end of the junction is discordant with germline, which a read error may explain. This chain connects TRBV24-1 to TRBJ2-1; 8 nucleotides align to TRBD2. The length of the CDR3 is 16 residues. CDR1 and CDR2 (germline): KGHDR, SFDVKD. The CDR3 protein is CTTSDSDGRAYNEQFF. DNA for the CDR3: TGTACCACCAGTGATAGTGACGGGAGGGCCTACAATGAGCAGTTCTTC.

Comments on this clonotype: This may arise from a read error, as a much more abundant clone is one base away. As the CDR3 is not closed by the conserved phenylalanine or tryptophan, this likely results from a read error. The chain couples TRBV12-3 or TRBV12-4 to TRBJ2-1; no firm D call. Deletions cut 10 bases from V and 4 bases from J, with 17 bases between. The CDR3 spans 14 residues. The CDR3 is CANSPRQIYNEQFL. The CDR3 DNA is TGTGCCAACAGCCCACGGCAGATATACAATGAGCAGTTCCTC.

As regards this clonotype: The missing conserved phenylalanine or tryptophan at the end of this CDR3 makes a read error likely. This chain connects TRBV6-5 to TRBJ2-1; possibly TRBD2 for D (5 bases). Germline V CDR1 and CDR2: MNHEY, SVGAGI. The CDR3 extends over 14 amino acids. Between the trimmed V and J ends, which lost 2 bases and 9 bases, there was a span of 14 bases. CDR3 DNA sequence: TGTGCCAGCAGTTACGGTACTAGAATCGGTGAGCAGTTCTTA. Translating it yields CASSYGTRIGEQFL.

With regard to this clonotype: An end of the junction does not agree with germline; a read error may underlie this. In nucleotides, the CDR3 is TGTGCTAGCAGCCAAGACGCCAGTAGCTCTGGGGCCAAGGTCCTGACTTTC. Its translation is CASSQDASSSGAKVLTF. This chain joins TRBV4-2 and TRBJ2-6; maybe TRBD1 (5 bases). Germline V gene sequence: CDR1 LGHNA, CDR2 YNFKEQ. This CDR3 is 17 amino acids long.

The CDR3 sequence: CASSLGGAGAKNIQYF. The CDR3 region has the DNA TGCGCCAGCAGCTTGGGAGGGGCAGGGGCCAAAAACATTCAGTACTTC. The chain combines TRBV5-1 with TRBJ2-4; D is perhaps TRBD1 or TRBD2 (5 bases each). The CDR3 spans 16 residues. From germline, CDR1 is SGHRS and CDR2 YFSETQ. Between the trimmed V and J ends, which lost 0 bases and 1 base, there was a span of 11 bases.

This clonotype was recorded only once. A single base separates this from a much larger clone, so it may be a read error. The chain carries TRBV6-4 and TRBJ2-1, with TRBD2 identical over 12 bases. Germline values: CDR1 MRHNA, CDR2 SNTAGT. This CDR3 contains 15 residues. CDR3 in amino acids: CSSSPLAGGPDEQFF. CDR3 sequence (DNA): TGTTCCAGCAGCCCTCTAGCGGGAGGGCCGGATGAGCAGTTCTTC.

A remark on this clonotype: Lacking the conserved final phenylalanine or tryptophan, this CDR3 likely reflects a read error. The rearrangement uses TRBV4-2 and TRBJ1-5; D remains unclear. The J call may be wrong; the DNA end is better matched by TRBJ2-3. From germline, CDR1 is LGHNA and CDR2 YNFKEQ. The CDR3 is 13 amino acids. The CDR3 DNA sequence: TGTGCCAGCAGCCAAGGCCAGAATCAGCCCCAGTATTAT. Translated: CASSQGQNQPQYY.

To note about this clonotype: The junction and the germline gene differ at one end; a read error may be behind it. The J gene is TRBJ2-3, the V gene TRBV6-1; D is unclear. This CDR3 contains 14 residues. Looked up from germline, CDR1 is MNHNS and CDR2 is SASEGT. The CDR3 reads CASNAVWSTDTQYF. In DNA form, the CDR3 reads TGTGCCAGCAATGCTGTGTGGTCTACAGATACGCAGTACTTT.

As concerns this clonotype: A read error may produce the germline difference seen at one junction end. The chain is built from TRBV10-3 and TRBJ1-1; D gene unclear. Germline-derived CDR1 and CDR2 are ENHRY and SYGVKD. CDR3 size: 14 residues. CDR3 loop: CAINEARTNTEAFF. The CDR3 DNA sequence: TGTGCCATCAATGAGGCGAGGACTAACACTGAAGCATTCTTT.

This clonotype is a singleton in its sample. This chain links TRBV4-3 with TRBJ2-1; 9 bases fit TRBD2. The CDR3 has 17 amino acids. J was trimmed by 3 bases and V by 10 bases; bases with no gene match: 16. The germline CDR1 and CDR2 sequences are LGHNA and YSLEER. The CDR3 loop is CAMSQESTSGFYNEQFF. The CDR3 DNA is TGCGCCATGAGCCAAGAAAGTACTAGCGGGTTCTACAATGAGCAGTTCTTC.

Of note for this clonotype: Lacking the conserved final phenylalanine or tryptophan, this CDR3 likely reflects a read error. V usage is TRBV29-1 and J usage is TRBJ2-5, with D perhaps TRBD1 (6 bases). The ends were cut back, 6 bases at V and 5 bases at J, with 19 bases in the middle. The CDR3 is made up of 14 amino acids. Germline CDR1 reads SQVTM; CDR2 reads ANQGSEA. CDR3 sequence (DNA): TGCAGCGTAGTGGGAACGACAGGCTGGGAGACCCAGTACCTC. It specifies CSVVGTTGWETQYL.

In the case of this clonotype: Mismatch with germline at one junction end may stem from a read error. This sequence joins TRBV4-1 and TRBJ2-1; a possible D gene is TRBD1 (5 bases). Per germline, CDR1 MGHRA and CDR2 YSYEKL. This CDR3 contains 13 residues. For the CDR3, the DNA is TGCGCCGGCAGCCAGGGCTTTTACAATGAGCAGTTCTTC. This gives the protein CAGSQGFYNEQFF.

As for this clonotype: At one end the junction does not follow the germline gene, possibly because of a read error. This chain links TRBV6-2 or TRBV6-3 with TRBJ2-1; no reliable D call. CDR3 length: 11 residues. Germline V gene data show CDR1 as MNHEY and CDR2 as SVGEGT. CDR3 loop: CACSPHNEQFF. The CDR3 coding sequence is TGTGCCTGCAGTCCTCACAATGAGCAGTTCTTC.

In regard to this clonotype: The missing conserved phenylalanine or tryptophan at the end of this CDR3 makes a read error likely. The CDR3 here is CARSLTGVNSYEQYL. The DNA for the CDR3 is TGCGCCAGAAGCCTAACAGGGGTTAACTCCTACGAGCAGTACTTA. The chain carries TRBV4-1 and TRBJ2-7, with 7 bases matching TRBD1. In germline, CDR1 is MGHRA, CDR2 YSYEKL. CDR3 length equals 15 residues.

The chain joins TRBV7-2 to TRBJ2-7; 7 nucleotides line up with TRBD1. The CDR3 length is 14 residues. CDR1 SGHTA and CDR2 FQGNSA come from the germline V gene. V gave up 2 bases and J gave up 5 bases; unmatched junction bases: 6. CDR3 DNA: TGTGCCAGCAGCTTATATGGGCAGGGGGACGAGCAGTACTTC. This encodes CASSLYGQGDEQYF.

Concerning this clonotype itself: The junction departs from germline at one end; a sequencing error may be responsible. This chain connects TRBV11-2 to TRBJ2-7; D could derive from TRBD1 or TRBD2 (5 bases each). In germline, CDR1 is SGHAT, CDR2 FQNNGV. The CDR3 has 13 amino acids. CDR3: CASGLERGVEQYF. Here the CDR3 DNA reads TGTGCCAGCGGCTTGGAGAGGGGCGTCGAGCAGTACTTC.

With respect to this clonotype: One end of the junction varies from germline; a read error may be responsible. The chain links TRBV6-2 or TRBV6-3 to TRBJ2-1; D remains unclear. The CDR3 is made up of 12 amino acids. The germline CDR1 and CDR2 sequences are MNHEY and SVGEGT. CDR3 sequence (DNA): TGTGCCAGCAGTAATAACCTCAATGAGCAGTTATTC. Translation gives CASSNNLNEQLF.

This clonotype appeared many times. The chain uses TRBV11-2 and TRBJ2-3; 12 positions match TRBD2. The junction had 9 bases not matched to a gene; V was cut back by 5 bases and J by 6 bases. CDR1 SGHAT and CDR2 FQNNGV come from the germline V gene. The CDR3 spans 16 residues. In DNA, the CDR3 is TGTGCCAGCAGCGCGGGACTAGCGGGTATTGTTGATACGCAGTATTTT. It codes for CASSAGLAGIVDTQYF. Drawing the rest from reference TRBV11-2 and TRBJ2-3, the complete variable domain is EAGVAQSPRYKIIEKRQSVAFWCNPISGHATLYWYQQILGQGPKLLIQFQNNGVVDDSQLPKDRFSAERLKGVDSTLKIQPAKLEDSAVYLCASSAGLAGIVDTQYFGPGTRLTVL.

The V and J genes are TRBV6-5 and TRBJ2-7, with D hard to call. The V gene's germline CDR1 is MNHEY and CDR2 SVGAGI. Trimming took off 2 bases at V and 4 bases at J, with 15 bases between the two ends. The CDR3 contains 15 residues. The DNA of the CDR3 is TGTGCCAGCAGTTACATGGATAACAGCTCTTACGAGCAGTACTTC. Its translation is CASSYMDNSSYEQYF.

This clonotype appeared a single time. V is TRBV11-2 and J is TRBJ1-2, with 7 bases lining up with TRBD1. CDR1 is SGHAT, CDR2 FQNNGV, per germline. This CDR3 is 13 amino acids long. V was clipped by 10 bases and J by 8 bases; unmatched bases: 13. The CDR3 sequence is CANIQGGCGGYTF. CDR3 DNA: TGTGCCAACATTCAGGGGGGGTGTGGGGGCTACACCTTC.

Many counts were recorded for this clonotype. One end of the junction does not line up with germline, which may come from a read error. V and J are TRBV7-9 and TRBJ2-7; D unclear. The CDR3 covers 11 residues. Germline assignment: CDR1 SEHNR and CDR2 FQNEAQ (reference sequence). CDR3 DNA: TGTGCCAGCAGCCCCAGCTACGAGCGGTACTTC. Its translation is CASSPSYERYF.

The rearrangement uses TRBV9 and TRBJ2-3, with TRBD2 matching 11 bases. Germline V gives CDR1 SGDLS, CDR2 YYNGEE. CDR3 length equals 16 residues. V lost 4 bases, J lost 2 bases, and 6 bases stayed unmatched. In DNA, the CDR3 is TGTGCCAGCAGCCCCCTACTAGCGGGAGCCACAGATACGCAGTATTTT. Amino acids: CASSPLLAGATDTQYF. Full variable domain (outside the CDR3, taken from reference TRBV9 and TRBJ2-3): DSGVTQTPKHLITATGQRVTLRCSPRSGDLSVYWYQQSLDQGLQFLIQYYNGEERAKGNILERFSAQQFPDLHSELNLSSLELGDSALYFCASSPLLAGATDTQYFGPGTRLTVL.

This sequence joins TRBV11-2 and TRBJ2-5; 8 positions match TRBD1. Unmatched junction bases numbered 16, after V lost 10 bases and J lost 3 bases. The germline V gene encodes CDR1 SGHAT and CDR2 FQNNGV. CDR3 length equals 16 residues. The CDR3 DNA reads TGTGCCATCAACACAAGAACAGGGGGTGCGAAAGAGACCCAGTACTTC. This encodes CAINTRTGGAKETQYF.

For this clonotype: The junction does not match germline at one end; this may be a read error. The J gene is TRBJ2-2, the V gene TRBV12-3 or TRBV12-4; D might be TRBD2 (5 bases). The CDR3 runs to 16 residues. The CDR3 DNA reads TGTGCCAGCAGCCCTCTGACGAAACTCCCGACCGGGGAGATGTTTTTT. It yields the protein CASSPLTKLPTGEMFF.